These T cell receptor beta chains were read from a single sample in a study of regulatory T cells in long-lasting Graves disease. A single record per CDR3 protein comes from TCRdb applying MiXCR to the multiplex PCR reads. Of about 420,000 distinct CDR3 sequences in the sample, roughly 15% are singletons; the top ten hold 20% to 25%. The data also belong to a second study, concerning T cells in Graves' hyperthyroidism and ophthalmopathy.

Sample: peripheral blood mononuclear cells (PBMCs), taken at new diagnosis, from a patient treated with antithyroid drugs. The origin of the receptors is a woman younger than 35 with Graves disease. The conserved cysteine and the conserved F or W are not part of the CDR3 here. Fields, in order: V gene, CDR3 protein.

>TRBV12-3/TRBV12-4
ASSRRGLAGGTGELF
>TRBV6-5
ASSYFSTNTGELF
>TRBV7-2
ASSLVGRSDTQY
>TRBV7-9
ASSSPSYEQF
>TRBV30
AWSVDVGNTIY
>TRBV7-2
ASSLGHAGTEAF
>TRBV7-2
ALLPSSTNTGELF
>TRBV29-1
SVEGSGGIYGYT
>TRBV6-2/TRBV6-3
ASSYPGSSNQPQH
>TRBV27
ASSLYLAANTGELF
>TRBV29-1
SVGISTSTDTQY
>TRBV28
ASSFTDINSNQPQH
>TRBV5-1
ASSLDSGAPYNEQF
>TRBV4-1
ASSPTSSGANNEQF
>TRBV20-1
SATGVAKNIQY
>TRBV27
ASLDLAKNIQY
>TRBV3-1
ASSQHRANTGELF
>TRBV10-3
AIRLTLGTEAF
>TRBV6-1
ASRLIADYQETQY
>TRBV29-1
SVLQGGEKLF
>TRBV13
ASSLALLSRNSPLH
>TRBV27
ASSLHPGGSYEQY
>TRBV7-9
ASSLDRPEQY
>TRBV5-4
ASTFGDTQY
>TRBV2
ASSGDRGPYEQY
>TRBV29-1
SVAPGLHTGELF
>TRBV20-1
SAAGLDGFREETQY
>TRBV7-9
ASSQLQGQGARALH
>TRBV29-1
SVVGDIGQEQF
>TRBV5-1
ASSLAFGPAIGYT
>TRBV15
ATSSDVRGSEQF
>TRBV6-6
ASSYSTRGVGYT
>TRBV6-1
ASIRTPNSPLH
>TRBV7-3
ASSPLRGPYNEQF
>TRBV5-1
ASSFGGNRF
>TRBV6-1
ASSGSGTSYEQY
>TRBV19
ASTLNRGMKSNQPQH
>TRBV29-1
SAGPGVNTDTQY
>TRBV27
ASTTTHTGELF
>TRBV7-2
ASSPGLGYTEAF
>TRBV19
ASSIDLRGEQF
>TRBV5-6
ASSFPRGEETQY
>TRBV28
ASSLGQGHPYGYT
>TRBV28
ASRLRGGWETQY
>TRBV30
AWSVSVVSYEQY
>TRBV7-9
ASSLGLGATDEQF
>TRBV14
ASSRPATGGSYEQY
>TRBV6-1
ASRPSTGELF
>TRBV5-1
ASSPGTGGYT
>TRBV28
ASERTVNEKLF
>TRBV28
ASSYPGSPQH
>TRBV6-5
ASSSRAGDGNEQF
>TRBV6-5
ASSSLGTGISGANVLT
>TRBV5-6
ASSFLGTGNRYDQY
>TRBV12-3/TRBV12-4
ASSLSGRGNQPQH
>TRBV19
ATRGRFSGANVLT
>TRBV11-2
ASSSNSPLH
>TRBV4-2
ASSQEGGSGLYEQY
>TRBV28
ASSQRGEEQY